These 15 T cell receptor beta chains were sequenced from one sample in a study of T cell changes during pregnancy in multiple sclerosis. The protocol was immunoSEQ multiplex PCR, while the TCRdb copy is restricted to in-frame clones and leaves out a portion. The data show around 70,000 clones, over 90% seen once. The sample was CD4+ T cells from peripheral blood mononuclear cells, taken after pregnancy. Receptors originate from a female donor with multiple sclerosis, enrolled in a pregnancy study.

The chain carries TRBV29-1 and TRBJ1-2; TRBD1 aligns across 7 bases. Trimming took 6 bases from V and 1 from J; bases not matched to a gene: 8. Germline V gives CDR1 SQVTM, CDR2 ANQGSEA. The CDR3 totals 14 residues. The CDR3 bases are TGCAGCGTCGGTGCCGGGACAGTTAACTATGGCTACACCTTC. It specifies CSVGAGTVNYGYTF.

The genes are TRBV25-1 and TRBJ1-5, with D tentatively TRBD1 (5 bases). Germline CDR1 MGHDK, CDR2 SYGVNS. The CDR3 is 14 amino acids. V lost 1 base, J lost 7 bases, and 11 bases lay in between. The chain's CDR3 is CASSESGIGQPQHF. Here the CDR3 DNA reads TGTGCCAGCAGTGAATCAGGGATCGGCCAGCCCCAGCATTTT.

The chain combines TRBV19 with TRBJ1-5, with D perhaps TRBD1 (6 bases). The CDR3 is made up of 15 amino acids. V gave up 5 bases and J gave up 4 bases, with 15 bases separating them. Germline values: CDR1 LNHDA, CDR2 SQIVND (reference sequence). CDR3 bases: TGTGCCAGTAGTTCGGGCCAAGGGGGAAATCAGCCCCAGCATTTT. It codes for CASSSGQGGNQPQHF.

The chain recombines TRBV27 with TRBJ2-1; 10 bases map to TRBD2. The CDR3 is 15 amino acids. Per the germline V gene, CDR1 is MNHEY and CDR2 is SMNVEV (reference sequence). With V trimmed by 6 bases and J by 4 bases, 6 bases remained unmatched. CDR3 amino acids: CASRDSGRGYNEQFF. In nucleotides, the CDR3 is TGTGCCAGCAGAGACAGCGGGAGGGGGTACAATGAGCAGTTCTTC.

This rearrangement joins TRBV27 to TRBJ1-2; D unclear. CDR1 and CDR2 (germline): MNHEY, SMNVEV (reference sequence). V gave up 5 bases and J gave up 8 bases, with 12 bases separating them. The CDR3 spans 12 residues. The CDR3 DNA follows: TGTGCCAGCAGTACATCCTCGGGGGGCTACACCTTC. This encodes CASSTSSGGYTF.

The chain combines TRBV15 with TRBJ1-4; 10 bases agree with TRBD1. The V gene end was trimmed by 0 bases and the J gene end by 0 bases; junction bases not matched to a gene: 13. The CDR3 is 21 residues long. Germline CDR1 and CDR2: LNHNV and YYDKDF (reference sequence). In DNA, the CDR3 is TGTGCCACCAGCAGAGATCGACGACAGGGGGCAGTTGGAGCAACTAATGAAAAACTGTTTTTT. Translation gives CATSRDRRQGAVGATNEKLFF. Together with reference TRBV15 and TRBJ1-4, the CDR3 gives the full variable domain: DAMVIQNPRYQVTQFGKPVTLSCSQTLNHNVMYWYQQKSSQAPKLLFHYYDKDFNNEADTPDNFQSRRPNTSFCFLDIRSPGLGDTAMYLCATSRDRRQGAVGATNEKLFFGSGTQLSVL.

The rearrangement joins TRBV6-5 to TRBJ1-1; D gene ambiguous. The V gene lost 6 bases and the J gene lost 5 bases, with 19 bases spanning the gap. CDR1 is MNHEY, CDR2 SVGAGI, per germline. This CDR3 is built from 15 residues. The CDR3 protein is CASRRSFGDVTEAFF. The DNA of the CDR3 is TGTGCCAGCAGACGCTCATTCGGGGATGTGACTGAAGCTTTCTTT.

The chain has TRBV25-1 and TRBJ1-1; 9 nucleotides match TRBD1. The CDR3 extends over 14 amino acids. Germline CDR1 and CDR2: MGHDK and SYGVNS. Trimming removed 8 bases from V and 2 bases from J; junction bases left unmatched: 6. CDR3: CASGRDRENTEAFF. CDR3 sequence (DNA): TGTGCCAGCGGCCGGGACAGGGAAAACACTGAAGCTTTCTTT.

The chain recombines TRBV10-1 with TRBJ2-7, with D possibly matching TRBD2 (5 bases). Germline V gene sequence: CDR1 WNHNN, CDR2 SYGVQD (reference sequence). The CDR3 has 13 residues. V was cut by 8 bases and J by 3 bases, with 14 bases left in between. The CDR3 reads CASSDYPVYEQYF. For the CDR3, the DNA is TGCGCCAGCTCTGACTACCCCGTCTACGAGCAGTACTTC.

The count of this clone is one. The rearrangement uses TRBV2 and TRBJ1-5, with D perhaps TRBD1 (5 bases). Trimming stripped 6 bases from V and 11 bases from J, with 23 bases between. From germline, CDR1 is SNHLY and CDR2 FYNNEI. The CDR3 runs to 15 residues. The CDR3 nucleotides are TGTGCCAGCAGCCGCGGGGGGACCCCAGGGTTAGCCCAGCATTTT. It codes for CASSRGGTPGLAQHF.

The chain uses TRBV5-4 and TRBJ1-2; D perhaps matches TRBD1 (6 bases). Germline loops: CDR1 SGHNT, CDR2 YYREEE (reference sequence). Trimming cost V 4 bases and J 4 bases, with 11 bases left between them. The CDR3 has 13 amino acids. The CDR3 coding sequence is TGTGCCAGCAGCCACCCGGACAGCTATGGCTACACCTTC. Amino acids: CASSHPDSYGYTF.

The V and J genes are TRBV6-5 and TRBJ2-1, with 8 positions matching TRBD1. Trimming cost V 6 bases and J 9 bases; bases outside gene matches: 7. Germline loops: CDR1 MNHEY, CDR2 SVGAGI. The CDR3 length is 13 residues. In DNA form, the CDR3 reads TGTGCCAGCAGATTGGACAGGGTTGGTGAGCAGTTCTTC. Its protein is CASRLDRVGEQFF.

The chain is built from TRBV10-2 and TRBJ2-7, with a tentative D call TRBD1 (6 bases). CDR1 is WSHSY and CDR2 is SAAADI in the germline V gene. Deletions cut 3 bases from V and 2 bases from J, with 11 bases between. The CDR3 runs to 14 residues. The CDR3 region has the DNA TGCGCCAGCAGTGAAACGGACAGAGCCTACGAGCAGTACTTC. It is translated as CASSETDRAYEQYF.

By share of the sample, this clone is medium-sized. The chain recombines TRBV5-6 with TRBJ2-7, with D tentatively TRBD2 (6 bases). This CDR3 comprises 15 residues. Trimming took 2 bases from V and 0 from J, leaving 12 bases between them. CDR1 is SGHDT and CDR2 is YYEEEE in the germline V gene. CDR3 sequence reads: CASSFQAGLSYEQYF. In DNA, the CDR3 is TGTGCCAGCAGCTTCCAAGCGGGCCTCTCCTACGAGCAGTACTTC.

The chain links TRBV30 to TRBJ2-7; TRBD1 matches 8 bases. Germline V gene data show CDR1 as GTSNPN and CDR2 as SVGIG (reference sequence). This CDR3 spans 13 amino acids. The V gene end was trimmed by 7 bases and the J gene end by 6 bases; junction bases not matched to a gene: 11. CDR3 in amino acids: CAFLDRAPSEQYF. The CDR3 nucleotides are TGTGCCTTCCTGGACAGGGCCCCCTCCGAGCAGTACTTC.